One sample yielded the 20 T cell receptor beta chains listed below, sequenced in a study of T cells in Graves' hyperthyroidism and ophthalmopathy. Amplification of TCR beta CDR3 regions was performed using RNA transcripts as template. An initial round of RT-PCR targeting the TCR CDR3 relied on the HTBI primer set. Each CDR3 protein is one row after TCRdb ran MiXCR on the multiplex PCR reads. The data show approximately 570,000 distinct CDR3 sequences, approximately 20% seen once. The specimen sequenced was blood. These receptors came from a middle-aged man with Graves' ophthalmopathy.

This clonotype was counted only a few times. This chain joins TRBV3-2 and TRBJ2-7. TRBV3-2 corresponds to a pseudogene. This CDR3 region has 10 residues. CDR3 in amino acids: CASTPYEQYF. CDR3 DNA: TGTGCCAGCACCCCGTACGAGCAGTACTTC.

This clonotype came up a few times. The chain is built from TRBV10-3 and TRBJ2-7; TRBD1 matches at 11 bases. The CDR3 covers 16 residues. CDR1 and CDR2 from the germline V gene are ENHRY and SYGVKD. After removal of 7 bases from V and 0 bases from J, the junction contained 8 bases not matched to a gene. The CDR3 sequence is CAITQDRGRSSYEQYF. The CDR3 region has the DNA TGTGCCATCACTCAGGACAGGGGGCGATCCTCCTACGAGCAGTACTTC.

V and J are TRBV15 and TRBJ2-7; TRBD1 is a possible D gene (5 bases). This CDR3 spans 15 amino acids. From germline, CDR1 is LNHNV and CDR2 YYDKDF (reference sequence). The V gene lost 0 bases and the J gene lost 0 bases, with 9 bases spanning the gap. As DNA, the CDR3 is TGTGCCACCAGCAGAGAGGGGCGCCACTCCTACGAGCAGTACTTC. This translates into CATSREGRHSYEQYF.

The rearrangement joins TRBV20-1 to TRBJ2-1, with D perhaps TRBD2 (5 bases). The CDR3 sequence is 12 residues long. V gave up 3 bases and J gave up 10 bases, with 13 bases separating them. Germline V CDR1 and CDR2: DFQATT, SNEGSKA (reference sequence). The CDR3 DNA sequence: TGCAGTGCTAGCAGCAGCGGTCCAGAGCAGTTCTTC. Amino acids: CSASSSGPEQFF.

V gene TRBV7-2 combines with J gene TRBJ2-2; D is possibly TRBD2 (6 bases). Trimming removed 5 bases from V and 4 bases from J, with 11 bases in between. CDR1 SGHTA and CDR2 FQGNSA come from the germline V gene. This CDR3 contains 14 residues. The CDR3 region has the DNA TGTGCCAGCAGCCCGGGGGTCCCCACCGGGGAGCTGTTTTTT. Its protein product is CASSPGVPTGELFF.

This clonotype was picked up many times. J is TRBJ2-7 and V is TRBV28; 7 bases map to TRBD2. Germline V lookup: CDR1 MDHEN, CDR2 SYDVKM. The trim removed 2 bases at V and 6 bases at J, leaving 10 bases unmatched. CDR3 length: 15 residues. CDR3 protein: CASSLGIAGLSEQYF. The CDR3 region has the DNA TGTGCCAGCAGTTTAGGTATAGCGGGCCTATCCGAGCAGTACTTC.

This clonotype occurred many times. The rearrangement uses TRBV18 and TRBJ2-5; TRBD1 matches 10 bases. The junction had 2 bases not matched to a gene; V was cut back by 2 bases and J by 5 bases. Germline CDR1 KGHSH, CDR2 LQKENI. The CDR3 runs 14 residues. CDR3 amino acids: CASSPGTGVETQYF. CDR3 DNA: TGTGCCAGCTCACCAGGGACAGGGGTGGAGACCCAGTACTTC.

This clonotype was seen a handful of times. The chain couples TRBV7-2 to TRBJ2-3; 10 bases are shared with TRBD2. Per the germline V gene, CDR1 is SGHTA and CDR2 is FQGNSA. The V and J ends lost 4 bases and 4 bases, in that order; junction bases with no gene match: 11. The CDR3 totals 17 residues. CDR3 sequence (DNA): TGTGCCAGCAGCTACCGAAGAGCGGGAGGGCTTTCAGATACGCAGTATTTT. Protein sequence: CASSYRRAGGLSDTQYF.

This clonotype was seen repeatedly, ten times or more. The gene calls are TRBV28 and TRBJ1-2; D ambiguous. The V gene lost 7 bases and the J gene lost 1 base, with 10 bases spanning the gap. The germline CDR1 and CDR2 sequences are MDHEN and SYDVKM. The CDR3 is made up of 13 amino acids. CDR3 loop: CASKERFNYGYTF. For the CDR3, the DNA is TGTGCCAGCAAAGAAAGGTTTAACTATGGCTACACCTTC.

This clonotype was counted between two and nine times. The CDR3 region is CASSFSGIPVETQYF. The CDR3 DNA reads as TGTGCCAGCAGCTTTTCCGGAATCCCAGTAGAGACCCAGTACTTC. The rearrangement uses TRBV7-2 and TRBJ2-5; D is ambiguous. Per the germline V gene, CDR1 is SGHTA and CDR2 is FQGNSA. V lost 3 bases and J lost 4, with 15 bases in between. The CDR3 consists of 15 residues.

This clonotype was observed once. This chain connects TRBV30 to TRBJ2-3; 9 nucleotides agree with TRBD2. The CDR3 loop spans 15 amino acids. Germline assignment: CDR1 GTSNPN and CDR2 SVGIG (reference sequence). V shed 1 base, J shed 1 base, and the junction held 3 bases outside the gene matches. The CDR3 loop is CAWSGTSVGTDTQYF. CDR3 in DNA: TGTGCCTGGAGTGGGACTAGCGTCGGCACAGATACGCAGTATTTT. Together with reference TRBV30 and TRBJ2-3, the CDR3 gives the full variable domain: SQTIHQWPATLVQPVGSPLSLECTVEGTSNPNLYWYRQAAGRGLQLLFYSVGIGQISSEVPQNLSASRPQDRQFILSSKKLLLSDSGFYLCAWSGTSVGTDTQYFGPGTRLTVL.

The rearrangement uses TRBV27 and TRBJ1-6; 9 positions match TRBD1. Trimming removed 5 bases from V and 10 bases from J; junction bases left unmatched: 12. CDR3 length: 16 amino acids. Germline lookup yields CDR1 MNHEY and CDR2 SMNVEV (reference sequence). CDR3: CASSVDRDRVGSPLHF. For the CDR3, the DNA is TGTGCCAGCAGTGTGGACCGGGACAGGGTTGGATCACCCCTCCACTTT.

This clonotype was recorded a few times. This sequence joins TRBV10-3 and TRBJ1-2; D is perhaps TRBD1 (5 bases). This CDR3 comprises 14 residues. Germline CDR1 is ENHRY and CDR2 is SYGVKD. V lost 0 bases and J lost 4, with 9 bases in between. For the CDR3, the DNA is TGTGCCATCAGTGAGTCCAGGGAGGGCTATGGCTACACCTTC. Translating it yields CAISESREGYGYTF.

Only one count was recorded for this clonotype. This chain connects TRBV9 to TRBJ2-1, with D perhaps matching TRBD2 (7 bases). V was clipped by 0 bases and J by 6 bases, with 16 bases between them. The germline gives CDR1 SGDLS, CDR2 YYNGEE. This CDR3 spans 16 amino acids. The CDR3 DNA is TGTGCCAGCAGCGTAGCTGGGGGGGGGGGGCGCAATGAGCAGTTCTTC. Protein: CASSVAGGGGRNEQFF.

V and J are TRBV12-3 or TRBV12-4 and TRBJ2-4; D is unresolved. CDR3 length: 18 residues. V gave up 4 bases and J gave up 0 bases, with 19 bases separating them. DNA for the CDR3: TGTGCCAGCAGTTACCCGAGATCTATAGACATAGCCAAAAACATTCAGTACTTC. This codes for CASSYPRSIDIAKNIQYF.

This clonotype was seen a handful of times. This chain uses TRBV6-5 with TRBJ2-3, with D possibly being TRBD1 or TRBD2 (5 bases each). The CDR3 covers 17 residues. Germline CDR1 and CDR2: MNHEY and SVGAGI. The germline V and J ends were trimmed by 0 bases and 3 bases, with 16 bases remaining between them. The CDR3 coding sequence is TGTGCCAGCAGTTACTCGGGACGAATTATGGGGACAGATACGCAGTATTTT. This translates into CASSYSGRIMGTDTQYF.

The sample holds many counts of this clonotype. The junction departs from the called germline gene at one end, perhaps through a read error. This chain connects TRBV6-1 to TRBJ1-1; D gene uncertain. The CDR3 runs to 10 residues. The germline V gene encodes CDR1 MNHNS and CDR2 SASEGT. The CDR3 protein is CASGDVEAFF. The DNA for the CDR3 is TGTGCCAGCGGTGATGTTGAGGCTTTCTTT.

The sample holds a few counts of this clonotype. The gene calls are TRBV29-1 and TRBJ1-1; the match to TRBD1 covers 9 bases. The V gene end was trimmed by 6 bases and the J gene end by 5 bases; junction bases not matched to a gene: 10. CDR3 length: 14 amino acids. Germline values: CDR1 SQVTM, CDR2 ANQGSEA. The CDR3 coding sequence is TGCAGCGTCTTGACAGGGGGAGGACAAACTGAAGCTTTCTTT. Its protein product is CSVLTGGGQTEAFF.

The genes are TRBV20-1 and TRBJ1-1; tentatively, D is TRBD1 (6 bases). CDR1 is DFQATT, CDR2 SNEGSKA, per germline (reference sequence). This CDR3 contains 14 residues. The V end lost 5 bases, the J end lost 0 bases, and 13 bases lay between the germline ends. DNA of the CDR3: TGCAGTGCTTCTCCGGGACATTTGAACACTGAAGCTTTCTTT. Residues: CSASPGHLNTEAFF.

A note on this clonotype: It may be a read error: a sequence one base away is much more abundant. The chain links TRBV27 to TRBJ1-4; 7 bases map to TRBD1. CDR3 size: 14 residues. V dropped 5 bases and J dropped 4; count of bases not matched to a gene: 4. Germline CDR1 MNHEY, CDR2 SMNVEV (reference sequence). The CDR3 DNA reads as TGTGCCAGCAGTCCGGGACAGTATAATGAAAAACTGTTTTTT. Its protein is CASSPGQYNEKLFF.